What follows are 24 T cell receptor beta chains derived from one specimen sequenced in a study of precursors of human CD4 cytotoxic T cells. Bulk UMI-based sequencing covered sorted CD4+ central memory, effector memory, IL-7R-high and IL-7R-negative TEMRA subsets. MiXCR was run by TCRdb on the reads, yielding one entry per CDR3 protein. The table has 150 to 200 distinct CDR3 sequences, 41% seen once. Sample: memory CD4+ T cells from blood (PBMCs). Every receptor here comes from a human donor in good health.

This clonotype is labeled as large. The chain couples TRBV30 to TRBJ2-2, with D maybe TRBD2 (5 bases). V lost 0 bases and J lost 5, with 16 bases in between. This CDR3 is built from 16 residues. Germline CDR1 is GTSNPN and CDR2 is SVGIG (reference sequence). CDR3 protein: CAWSVVRLASTGELFF. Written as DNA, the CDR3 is TGTGCCTGGAGTGTAGTTAGGCTAGCCTCAACCGGGGAGCTGTTTTTT.

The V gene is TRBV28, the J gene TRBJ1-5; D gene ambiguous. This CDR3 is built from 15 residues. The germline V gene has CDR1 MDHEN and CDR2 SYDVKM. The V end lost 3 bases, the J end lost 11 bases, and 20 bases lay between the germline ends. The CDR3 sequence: CASSFYREGNLAQHF. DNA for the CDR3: TGTGCCAGCAGTTTCTATAGAGAGGGTAATCTAGCCCAGCATTTT.

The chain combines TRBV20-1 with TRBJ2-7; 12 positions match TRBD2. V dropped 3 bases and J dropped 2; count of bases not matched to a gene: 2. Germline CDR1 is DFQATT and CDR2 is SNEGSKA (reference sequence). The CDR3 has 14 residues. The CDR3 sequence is CSASSSGRAYEQYF. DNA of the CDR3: TGCAGTGCTAGCTCTAGCGGGAGGGCCTACGAGCAGTACTTC.

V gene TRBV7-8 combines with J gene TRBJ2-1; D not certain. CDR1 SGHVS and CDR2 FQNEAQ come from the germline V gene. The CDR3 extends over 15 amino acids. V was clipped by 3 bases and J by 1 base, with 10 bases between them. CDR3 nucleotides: TGTGCCAGCAGCTTCGAGAAGTTGTCCTACAATGAGCAGTTCTTC. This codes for CASSFEKLSYNEQFF.

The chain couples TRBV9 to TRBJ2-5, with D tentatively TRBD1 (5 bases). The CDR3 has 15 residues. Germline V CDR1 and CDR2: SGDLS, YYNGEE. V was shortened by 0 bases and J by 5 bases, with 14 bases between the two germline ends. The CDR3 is CASSVEGQGRETQYF. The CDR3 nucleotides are TGTGCCAGCAGCGTAGAGGGTCAGGGTAGGGAGACCCAGTACTTC.

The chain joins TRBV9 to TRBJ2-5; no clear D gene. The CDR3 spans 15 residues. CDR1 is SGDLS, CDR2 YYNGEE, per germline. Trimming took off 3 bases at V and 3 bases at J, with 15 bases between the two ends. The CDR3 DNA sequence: TGTGCCAGCAGCGAGACCTTTGGCAGAGAAGAGACCCAGTACTTC. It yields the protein CASSETFGREETQYF.

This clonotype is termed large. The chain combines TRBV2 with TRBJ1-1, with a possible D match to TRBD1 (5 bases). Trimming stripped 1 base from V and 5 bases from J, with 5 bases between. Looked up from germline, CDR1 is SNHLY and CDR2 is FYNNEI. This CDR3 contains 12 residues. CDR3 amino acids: CASSEDRTEAFF. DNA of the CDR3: TGTGCCAGCAGTGAAGACAGGACTGAAGCTTTCTTT.

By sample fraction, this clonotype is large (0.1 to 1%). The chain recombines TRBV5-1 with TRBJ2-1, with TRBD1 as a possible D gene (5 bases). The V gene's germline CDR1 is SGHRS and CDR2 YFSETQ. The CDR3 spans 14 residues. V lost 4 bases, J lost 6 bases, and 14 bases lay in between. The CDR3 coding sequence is TGCGCCAGCAGCGACCCTCCAGGGCGCAATGAGCAGTTCTTC. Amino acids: CASSDPPGRNEQFF.

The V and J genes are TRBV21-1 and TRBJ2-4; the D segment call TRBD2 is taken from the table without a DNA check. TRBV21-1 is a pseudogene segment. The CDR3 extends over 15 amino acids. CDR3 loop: CASSRLLAAKNIQYF. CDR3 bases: TGTGCCAGCAGCAGACTGCTAGCGGCCAAAAACATTCAGTACTTC.

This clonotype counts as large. The CDR3 DNA sequence: TGCAGTGCTATCGGAACGGAAAATTCACCCCTCCACTTT. Amino acid sequence: CSAIGTENSPLHF. The V gene is TRBV20-1, the J gene TRBJ1-6; D gene uncertain. The germline CDR1 and CDR2 sequences are DFQATT and SNEGSKA (reference sequence). V lost 4 bases and J lost 7, with 11 bases in between. CDR3 size: 13 residues.

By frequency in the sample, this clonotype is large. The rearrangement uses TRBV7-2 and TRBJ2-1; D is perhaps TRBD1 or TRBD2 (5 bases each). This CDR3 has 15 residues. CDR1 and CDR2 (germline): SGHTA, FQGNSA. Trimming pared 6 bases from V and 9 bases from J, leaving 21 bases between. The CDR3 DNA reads TGTGCCAGCAGATCCCATCCCGGGGAAGGGGCTGAGCAGTTCTTC. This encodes CASRSHPGEGAEQFF.

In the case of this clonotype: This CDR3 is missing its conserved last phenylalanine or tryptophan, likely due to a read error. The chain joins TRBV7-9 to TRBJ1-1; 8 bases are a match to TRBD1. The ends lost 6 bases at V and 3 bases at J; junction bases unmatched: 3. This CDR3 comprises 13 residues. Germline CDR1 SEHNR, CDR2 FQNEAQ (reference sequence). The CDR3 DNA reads TGTGCCAGCAGGTCGACAGGGGACACTGAAGCTTTCTGT. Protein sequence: CASRSTGDTEAFC.

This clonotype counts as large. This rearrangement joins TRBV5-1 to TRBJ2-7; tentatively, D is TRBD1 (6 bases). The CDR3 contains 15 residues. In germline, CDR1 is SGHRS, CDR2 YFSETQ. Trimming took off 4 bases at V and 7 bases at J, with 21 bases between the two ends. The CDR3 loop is CASSTQGSGRREQYF. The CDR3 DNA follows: TGCGCCAGCAGCACACAGGGTTCCGGGCGGAGAGAGCAGTACTTC.

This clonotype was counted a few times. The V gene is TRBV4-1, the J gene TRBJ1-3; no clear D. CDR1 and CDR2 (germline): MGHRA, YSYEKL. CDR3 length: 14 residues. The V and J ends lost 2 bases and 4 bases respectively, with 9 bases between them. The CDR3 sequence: CASSQSRLGNTIYF. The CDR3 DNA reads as TGCGCCAGCAGCCAATCCCGCCTCGGAAACACCATATATTTT.

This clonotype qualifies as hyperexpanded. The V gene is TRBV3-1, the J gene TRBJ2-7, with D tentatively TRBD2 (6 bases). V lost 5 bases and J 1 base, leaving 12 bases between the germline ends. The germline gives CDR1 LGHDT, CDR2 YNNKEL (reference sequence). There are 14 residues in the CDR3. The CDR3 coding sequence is TGTGCCAGCAGCGGGGACTCGCGTTCCTACGAGCAGTACTTC. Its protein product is CASSGDSRSYEQYF.

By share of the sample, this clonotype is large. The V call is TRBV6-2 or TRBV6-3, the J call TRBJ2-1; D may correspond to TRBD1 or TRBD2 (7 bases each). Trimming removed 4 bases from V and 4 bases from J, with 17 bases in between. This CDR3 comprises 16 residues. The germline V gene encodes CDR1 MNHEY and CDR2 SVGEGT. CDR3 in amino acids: CASSSQGRVSYNEQFF. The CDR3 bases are TGTGCCAGCAGTTCACAGGGGAGGGTATCGTACAATGAGCAGTTCTTC.

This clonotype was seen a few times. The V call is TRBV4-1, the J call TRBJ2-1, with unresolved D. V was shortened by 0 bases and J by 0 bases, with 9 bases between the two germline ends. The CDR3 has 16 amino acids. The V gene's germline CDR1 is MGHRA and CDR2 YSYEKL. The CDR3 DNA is TGCGCCAGCAGCCAAGATCTTCCAAGCTCCTACAATGAGCAGTTCTTC. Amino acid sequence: CASSQDLPSSYNEQFF.

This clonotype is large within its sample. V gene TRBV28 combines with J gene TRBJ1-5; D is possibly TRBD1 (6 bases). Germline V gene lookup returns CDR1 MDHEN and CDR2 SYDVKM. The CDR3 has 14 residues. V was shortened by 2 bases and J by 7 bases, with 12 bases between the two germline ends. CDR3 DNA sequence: TGTGCCAGCAGTTTAGCCAGGACAGAGCAGCCCCAGCATTTT. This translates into CASSLARTEQPQHF.

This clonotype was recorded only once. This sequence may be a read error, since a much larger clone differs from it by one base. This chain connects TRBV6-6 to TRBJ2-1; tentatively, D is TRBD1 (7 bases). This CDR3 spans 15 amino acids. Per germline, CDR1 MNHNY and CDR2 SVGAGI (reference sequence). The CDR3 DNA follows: TGTGCCTGCAGCCGTACGCGGGACAGCCACAATGAGCAGTTCTTC. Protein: CACSRTRDSHNEQFF.

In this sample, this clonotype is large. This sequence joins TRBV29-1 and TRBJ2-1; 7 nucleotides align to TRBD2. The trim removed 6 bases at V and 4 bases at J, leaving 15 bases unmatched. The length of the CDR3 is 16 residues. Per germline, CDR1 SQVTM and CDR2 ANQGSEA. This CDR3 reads CSVPRLAPTLYNEQFF. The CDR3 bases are TGCAGCGTCCCACGACTAGCACCCACGCTTTACAATGAGCAGTTCTTC.

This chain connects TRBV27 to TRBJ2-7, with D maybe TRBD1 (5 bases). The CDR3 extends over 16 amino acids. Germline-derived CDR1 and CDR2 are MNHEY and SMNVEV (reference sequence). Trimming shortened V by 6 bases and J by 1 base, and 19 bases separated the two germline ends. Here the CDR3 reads CASRPNRWGASYEQYF. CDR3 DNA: TGTGCCAGCAGACCCAATCGGTGGGGCGCATCCTACGAGCAGTACTTC.

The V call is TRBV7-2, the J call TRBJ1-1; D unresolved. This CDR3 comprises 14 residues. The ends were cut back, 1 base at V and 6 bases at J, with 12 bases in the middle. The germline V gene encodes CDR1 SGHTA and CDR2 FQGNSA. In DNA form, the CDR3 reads TGTGCCAGCAGCTTAGGTCCCTCAGCCCCTGAAGCTTTCTTT. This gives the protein CASSLGPSAPEAFF.

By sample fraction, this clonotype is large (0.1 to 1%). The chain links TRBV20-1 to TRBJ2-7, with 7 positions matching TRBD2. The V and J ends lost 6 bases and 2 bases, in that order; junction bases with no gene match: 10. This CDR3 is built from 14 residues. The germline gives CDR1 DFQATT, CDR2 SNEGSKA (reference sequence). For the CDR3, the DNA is TGCAGTGCCGCCCCTCCGGGACTAACCTACGAGCAGTACTTC. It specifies CSAAPPGLTYEQYF.

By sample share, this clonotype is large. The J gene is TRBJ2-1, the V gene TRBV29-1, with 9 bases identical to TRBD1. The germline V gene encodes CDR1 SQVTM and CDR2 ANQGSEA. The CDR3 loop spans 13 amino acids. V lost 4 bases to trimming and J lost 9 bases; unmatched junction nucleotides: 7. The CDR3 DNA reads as TGCAGCGTTGTAGTAGGGACAGGGATTGAGCAGTTCTTC. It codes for CSVVVGTGIEQFF.